This T cell receptor beta chain emerged from a study of T cell responses to AZD1222 COVID-19 vaccine. Overall study: Pooling covered second doses at about 4 or about 12 weeks.

With regard to this clone: What it recognizes is unknown.

Only in-frame clones appear in the TCRdb table, and some are missing; sequencing was by immunoSEQ multiplex PCR. The sample records about 150,000 clones, about 92% being singletons. Whole-study results and caveats: There were repertoire samples only from the period after the peak T cell response. Only a handful of AZD1222 recipients, roughly 6 in all, had baseline seropositivity.

The CDR3 runs 14 residues. Trimming took off 0 bases at V and 5 bases at J, with 11 bases between the two ends. CDR1 is SGHDT, CDR2 YYEEEE, per germline. The V call is TRBV5-6, the J call TRBJ1-2; D remains ambiguous. The sequence derives from an adult in good health. Material: peripheral blood, obtained on day 0 of AZD1222 vaccination. CDR3 DNA: TGTGCCAGCAGCTTGGAAGTCCGGGGTTATGGCTACACCTTC. Its protein product is CASSLEVRGYGYTF.